Presented here are 5 T cell receptor beta chains from one specimen sequenced in a study of CD8+CD57+ T cells in acquired aplastic anemia. The sequenced patients had an expansion of CD8+CD57+ cells seen by flow cytometry. Genomic DNA was employed as the template in profiling TCR beta VDJ and CDR3. Using its own MiXCR run on the reads, TCRdb lists one record per CDR3 protein. The sample has more than 70,000 distinct CDR3 sequences, roughly three quarters seen once. The sample taken for sequencing was sorted CD4+, CD8+, or CD8+CD57+ T cells (not recorded which) from PBMCs. The receptors come from a human donor with aplastic anemia.

This clonotype was detected once. This chain joins TRBV19 and TRBJ1-2; D remains ambiguous. Germline CDR1 is LNHDA and CDR2 is SQIVND (reference sequence). CDR3 length equals 15 residues. V lost 0 bases and J 1 base, leaving 9 bases between the germline ends. CDR3 sequence reads: CASSIDRMGNYGYTF. The CDR3 DNA reads as TGTGCCAGTAGTATAGATCGTATGGGTAACTATGGCTACACCTTC.

The chain carries TRBV19 and TRBJ2-3; D may be TRBD1 or TRBD2 (5 bases each). The V gene lost 3 bases and the J gene lost 0 bases, with 13 bases spanning the gap. The CDR3 sequence is 16 residues long. CDR1 is LNHDA and CDR2 is SQIVND in the germline V gene (reference sequence). The CDR3 DNA follows: TGTGCCAGTAGTATCTTTCGGGACGCGAGCACAGATACGCAGTATTTT. Residues: CASSIFRDASTDTQYF.

This clonotype has just a few counts. This rearrangement joins TRBV12-3 or TRBV12-4 to TRBJ1-4; D is unclear. The CDR3 sequence is 14 residues long. The ends were cut back, 2 bases at V and 4 bases at J, with 8 bases in the middle. This chain's CDR3 is CASSLRPFNEKLFF. The CDR3 DNA reads TGTGCCAGCAGTTTAAGGCCATTTAATGAAAAACTGTTTTTT.

The V call is TRBV15, the J call TRBJ2-3; D call uncertain. The CDR3 loop spans 13 amino acids. Germline assignment: CDR1 LNHNV and CDR2 YYDKDF (reference sequence). Trimming took off 6 bases at V and 3 bases at J, with 10 bases between the two ends. The CDR3 here is CATSPTSTDTQYF. The DNA for the CDR3 is TGTGCCACCAGTCCTACGTCAACAGATACGCAGTATTTT.

The V gene is TRBV11-1, the J gene TRBJ1-6, with D possibly being TRBD1 (5 bases). V lost 5 bases, J lost 8 bases, and 19 bases lay in between. Looked up from germline, CDR1 is SGHAT and CDR2 is FQDESV (reference sequence). The CDR3 runs 16 residues. The CDR3: CASSRNGGGKDSPLHF. CDR3 nucleotides: TGTGCCAGCAGCAGAAACGGTGGGGGGAAGGATTCACCCCTCCACTTT.